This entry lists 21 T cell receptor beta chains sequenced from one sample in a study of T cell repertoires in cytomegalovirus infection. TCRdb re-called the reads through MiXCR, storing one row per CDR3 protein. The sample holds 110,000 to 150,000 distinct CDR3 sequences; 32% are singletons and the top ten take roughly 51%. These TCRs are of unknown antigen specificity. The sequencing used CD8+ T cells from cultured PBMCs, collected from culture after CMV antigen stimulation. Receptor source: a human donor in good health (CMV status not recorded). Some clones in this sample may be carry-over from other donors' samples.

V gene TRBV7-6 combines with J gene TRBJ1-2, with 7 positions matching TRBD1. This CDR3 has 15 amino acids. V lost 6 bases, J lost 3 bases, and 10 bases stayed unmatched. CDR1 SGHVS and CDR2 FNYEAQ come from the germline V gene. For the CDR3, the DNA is TGTGCCAGCAGTCATCCCACCAGGGGGGACTATGGCTACACCTTC. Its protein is CASSHPTRGDYGYTF.

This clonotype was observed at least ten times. The CDR3 loop reads CAISEDQTTVNYGYTF. The DNA of the CDR3 is TGTGCCATCAGTGAGGACCAGACGACAGTTAACTATGGCTACACCTTC. This chain connects TRBV10-3 to TRBJ1-2, with D possibly being TRBD1 (5 bases). CDR1 is ENHRY, CDR2 SYGVKD, per germline. The length of the CDR3 is 16 residues. Trimming removed 2 bases at V and 1 base at J, with 14 bases between.

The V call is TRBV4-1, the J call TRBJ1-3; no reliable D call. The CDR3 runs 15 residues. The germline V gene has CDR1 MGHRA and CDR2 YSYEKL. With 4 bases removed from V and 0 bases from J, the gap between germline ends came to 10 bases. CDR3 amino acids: CASSPTTSSGNTIYF. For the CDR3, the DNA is TGCGCCAGCAGCCCGACAACCAGCTCTGGAAACACCATATATTTT.

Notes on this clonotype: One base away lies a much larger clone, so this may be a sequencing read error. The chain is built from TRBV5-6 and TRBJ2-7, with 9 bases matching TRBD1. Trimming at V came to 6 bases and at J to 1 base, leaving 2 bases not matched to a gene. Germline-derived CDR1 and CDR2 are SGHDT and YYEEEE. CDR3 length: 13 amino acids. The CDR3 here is CASTGTGSYEQYF. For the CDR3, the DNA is TGTGCCAGCACCGGGACAGGGTCCTACGAGCAGTACTTC.

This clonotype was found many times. The CDR3 loop reads CASSHGGNNQPQHF. The CDR3 DNA follows: TGTGCCAGCAGCCACGGGGGCAACAATCAGCCCCAGCATTTT. The chain employs TRBV5-6 and TRBJ1-5, with D tentatively TRBD1 (6 bases). V was clipped by 4 bases and J by 3 bases, with 11 bases between them. The V gene's germline CDR1 is SGHDT and CDR2 YYEEEE. The CDR3 spans 14 residues.

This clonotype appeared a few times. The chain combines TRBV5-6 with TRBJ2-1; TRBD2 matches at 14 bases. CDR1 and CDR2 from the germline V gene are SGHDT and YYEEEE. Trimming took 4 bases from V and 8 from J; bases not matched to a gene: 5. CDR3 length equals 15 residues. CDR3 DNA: TGTGCCAGCAGCGGGGGACTAGCGGGGGTCGATGAGCAGTTCTTC. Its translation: CASSGGLAGVDEQFF.

The CDR3 sequence: CASIWDSLETQYF. The CDR3 DNA sequence: TGTGCCAGCATCTGGGACAGCCTTGAGACCCAGTACTTC. The chain links TRBV6-6 to TRBJ2-5, with TRBD1 identical over 7 bases. CDR3 length: 13 amino acids. Germline CDR1 reads MNHNY; CDR2 reads SVGAGI (reference sequence). V dropped 7 bases and J dropped 5; count of bases not matched to a gene: 7.

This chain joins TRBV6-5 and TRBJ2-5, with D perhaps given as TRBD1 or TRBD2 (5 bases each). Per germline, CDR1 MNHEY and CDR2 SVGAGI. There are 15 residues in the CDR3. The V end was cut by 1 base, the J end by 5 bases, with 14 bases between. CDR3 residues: CASSYWDREGETQYF. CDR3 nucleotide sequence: TGTGCCAGCAGTTACTGGGACCGCGAGGGGGAGACCCAGTACTTC.

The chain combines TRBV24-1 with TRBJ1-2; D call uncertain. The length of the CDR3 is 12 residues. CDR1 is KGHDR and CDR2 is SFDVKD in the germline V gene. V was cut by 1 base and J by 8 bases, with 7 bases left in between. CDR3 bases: TGTGCCACCAGTGATTTCGACGGGGGCTACACCTTC. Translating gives CATSDFDGGYTF.

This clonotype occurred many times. The CDR3 nucleotides are TGTGCCAGCAGCAACCAAGGGACAGGGGTAGTCGGCTACACCTTC. Its translation: CASSNQGTGVVGYTF. This rearrangement joins TRBV7-9 to TRBJ1-2, with 10 bases fitting TRBD1. Unmatched junction bases numbered 11, after V lost 5 bases and J lost 8 bases. CDR3 length equals 15 residues. Germline V gene lookup returns CDR1 SEHNR and CDR2 FQNEAQ (reference sequence). Complete variable domain (other parts from reference TRBV7-9 and TRBJ1-2): DTGVSQNPRHKITKRGQNVTFRCDPISEHNRLYWYRQTLGQGPEFLTYFQNEAQLEKSRLLSDRFSAERPKGSFSTLEIQRTEQGDSAMYLCASSNQGTGVVGYTFGSGTRLTVV.

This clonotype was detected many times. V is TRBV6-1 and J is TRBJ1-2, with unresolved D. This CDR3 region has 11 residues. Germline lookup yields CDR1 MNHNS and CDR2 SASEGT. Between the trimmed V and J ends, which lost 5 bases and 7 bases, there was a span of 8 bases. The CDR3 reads CASSQEAGYTF. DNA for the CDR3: TGTGCCAGCAGTCAGGAGGCTGGCTACACCTTC.

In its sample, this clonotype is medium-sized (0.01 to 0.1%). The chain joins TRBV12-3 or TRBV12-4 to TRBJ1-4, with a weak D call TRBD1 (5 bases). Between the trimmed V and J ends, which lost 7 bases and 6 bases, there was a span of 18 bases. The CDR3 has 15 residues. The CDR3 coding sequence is TGTGCCAGCACCCAACGGGGGGGAGAGGATGAAAAACTGTTTTTT. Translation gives CASTQRGGEDEKLFF.

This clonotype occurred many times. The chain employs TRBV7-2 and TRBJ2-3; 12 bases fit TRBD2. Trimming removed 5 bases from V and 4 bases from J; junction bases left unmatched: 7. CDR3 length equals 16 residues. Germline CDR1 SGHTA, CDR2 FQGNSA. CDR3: CASSTTSGGFADTQYF. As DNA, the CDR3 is TGTGCCAGCAGCACAACTAGCGGGGGGTTCGCAGATACGCAGTATTTT.

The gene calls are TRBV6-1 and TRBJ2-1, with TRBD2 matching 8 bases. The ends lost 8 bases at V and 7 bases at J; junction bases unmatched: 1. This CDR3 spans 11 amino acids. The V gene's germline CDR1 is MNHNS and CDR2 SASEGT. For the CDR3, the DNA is TGTGCCAGCCCGGGGGGGAATGAGCAGTTCTTC. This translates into CASPGGNEQFF.

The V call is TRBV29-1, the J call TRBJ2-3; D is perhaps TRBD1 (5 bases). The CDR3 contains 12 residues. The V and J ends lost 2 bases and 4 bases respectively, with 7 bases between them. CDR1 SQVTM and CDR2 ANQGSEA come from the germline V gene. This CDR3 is CSVELGPDTQYF. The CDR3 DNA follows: TGCAGCGTTGAACTGGGGCCAGATACGCAGTATTTT.

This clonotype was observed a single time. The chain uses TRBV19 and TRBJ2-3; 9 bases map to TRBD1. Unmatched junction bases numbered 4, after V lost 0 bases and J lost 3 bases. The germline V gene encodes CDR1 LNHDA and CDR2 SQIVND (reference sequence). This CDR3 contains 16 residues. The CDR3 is CASSIDRGQGTDTQYF. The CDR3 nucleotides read TGTGCCAGTAGTATAGATCGTGGACAGGGGACAGATACGCAGTATTTT.

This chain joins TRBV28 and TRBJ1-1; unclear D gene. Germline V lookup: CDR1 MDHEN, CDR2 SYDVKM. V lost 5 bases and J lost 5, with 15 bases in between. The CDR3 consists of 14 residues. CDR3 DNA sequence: TGTGCCAGCAGTCCCACACCTCGATGGACTGAAGCTTTCTTT. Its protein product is CASSPTPRWTEAFF.

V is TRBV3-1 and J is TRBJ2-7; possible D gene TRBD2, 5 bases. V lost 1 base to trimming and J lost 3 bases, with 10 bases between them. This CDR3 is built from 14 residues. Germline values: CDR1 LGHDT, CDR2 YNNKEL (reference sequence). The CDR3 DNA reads TGTGCCAGCAGCCAAGTCCGGGATGGCTACGAGCAGTACTTC. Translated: CASSQVRDGYEQYF.

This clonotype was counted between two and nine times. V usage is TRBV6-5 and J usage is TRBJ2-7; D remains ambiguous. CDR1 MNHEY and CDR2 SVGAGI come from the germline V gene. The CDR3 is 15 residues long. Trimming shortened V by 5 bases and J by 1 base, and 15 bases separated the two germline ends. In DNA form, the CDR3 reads TGTGCCAGCAGTCCCGCGACTGGGGTGTCCTACGAGCAGTACTTC. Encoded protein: CASSPATGVSYEQYF.

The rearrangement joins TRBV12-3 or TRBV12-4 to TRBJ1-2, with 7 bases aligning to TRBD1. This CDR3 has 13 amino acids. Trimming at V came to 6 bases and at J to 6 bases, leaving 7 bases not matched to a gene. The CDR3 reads CASRITGVHGYTF. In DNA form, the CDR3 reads TGTGCCAGCAGGATTACAGGGGTCCATGGCTACACCTTC.

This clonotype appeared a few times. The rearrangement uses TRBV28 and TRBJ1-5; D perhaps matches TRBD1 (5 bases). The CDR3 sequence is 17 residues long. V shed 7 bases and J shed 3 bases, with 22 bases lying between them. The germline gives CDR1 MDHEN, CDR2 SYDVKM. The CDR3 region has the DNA TGTGCCAGCACTTCTTCGTACGGGGACGTATTCAATCAGCCCCAGCATTTT. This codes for CASTSSYGDVFNQPQHF.